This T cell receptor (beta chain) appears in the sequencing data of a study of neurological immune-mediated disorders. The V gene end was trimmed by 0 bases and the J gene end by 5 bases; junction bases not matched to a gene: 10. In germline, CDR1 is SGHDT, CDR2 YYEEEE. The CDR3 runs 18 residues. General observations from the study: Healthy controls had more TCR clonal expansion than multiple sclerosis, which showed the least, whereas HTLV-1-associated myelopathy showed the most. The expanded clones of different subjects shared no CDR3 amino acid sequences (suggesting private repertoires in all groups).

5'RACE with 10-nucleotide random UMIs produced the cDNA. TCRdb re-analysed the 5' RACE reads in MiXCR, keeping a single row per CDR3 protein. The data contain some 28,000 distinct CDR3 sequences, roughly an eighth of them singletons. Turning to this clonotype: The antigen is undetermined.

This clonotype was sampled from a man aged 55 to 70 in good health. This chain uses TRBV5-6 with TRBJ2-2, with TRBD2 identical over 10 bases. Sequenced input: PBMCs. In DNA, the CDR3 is TGTGCCAGCAGCTTGGGAGGCAGCGGGAGGGCCGGAACCGGGGAGCTGTTTTTT. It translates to CASSLGGSGRAGTGELFF.